This T cell receptor (beta chain) originates from a study of T cell responses to AZD1222 COVID-19 vaccine. Regarding the study as a whole: Mostly white British, mostly female donors; authors suggested clonal diversity may be underestimated. Elevations in Spike-specific TCR breadth and depth followed administration of two AZD1222 doses. Targets within unmutated variant regions were reportedly found for nearly half of spike-specific TCRs.

Points on this clone: The antigen is not known.

Method: immunoSEQ multiplex PCR; TCRdb's copy keeps in-frame clones and lacks some. In the table there are more than 150,000 clones, more than 70% of which are singletons. The CDR3 loop spans 16 amino acids. Germline V gene data show CDR1 as PRHDT and CDR2 as FYEKMQ (reference sequence). J was trimmed by 1 base and V by 3 bases; bases with no gene match: 4. The genes are TRBV13 and TRBJ2-1, with 9 positions matching TRBD2. The receptor comes from an adult who received the AZD1222 COVID-19 vaccine. The sample in question was peripheral blood, obtained 28 days after the second AZD1222 dose. Here the CDR3 reads CASSFFSGSSYNEQFF. The CDR3 nucleotides read TGTGCCAGCAGCTTCTTTAGCGGGAGTTCCTACAATGAGCAGTTCTTC.